This TCR beta chain was obtained from a study of T cells after yellow fever vaccination. Germline-derived CDR1 and CDR2 are LGHDT and YNNKEL (reference sequence). J lost 5 bases, V lost 0 bases, and 3 bases had no gene match. The CDR3 covers 15 residues. MiXCR was run by TCRdb on the 5' RACE reads, yielding one entry per CDR3 protein. The sample gives roughly 310,000 distinct CDR3 sequences, about 9.5% of which show up once; 15% to 20% is in the top ten. There are a few counts of this clonotype. The chain has TRBV3-1 and TRBJ1-1, with 10 bases aligning to TRBD1. This TCR came from a man between 18 and 29 years old who received the YFV17D yellow fever vaccine. Sample: PBMCs, taken on the day of the first yellow fever vaccination. The CDR3 is CASSQETGGWTEAFF. CDR3 DNA: TGTGCCAGCAGCCAAGAGACAGGGGGCTGGACTGAAGCTTTCTTT.